The 29 T cell receptor beta chains reported below all come from one sample, sequenced in a study of Tregs in tolerant kidney transplant recipients. TCRdb's table, derived via immunoSEQ multiplex PCR, lists solely in-frame clones and lacks some. Its table records 25,000 to 35,000 clones. This sample comprised CD8+ T cells from blood, obtained before the transplant. Receptors originate from a human donor who received a combined kidney and bone marrow transplant.

Details on this clone: The read falls 3 residues short of the CDR3 end, and the missing part is taken from the germline J gene. The V and J genes are TRBV23-1 and TRBJ1-2; D is possibly TRBD1 (5 bases). TRBV23-1 is designated an ORF whose function remains uncertain. The CDR3 covers 17 residues. The V gene lost 4 bases and the J gene lost 2 bases, with 20 bases spanning the gap. CDR3 residues: CASSLLRDCQRNYGYTF. The CDR3 bases that were read are TGCGCCAGCAGTCTCCTGAGGGACTGCCAGCGAAACTATGGC.

Points on this clone: The CDR3 end falls 3 residues outside the read, so it is completed with the germline J gene. The chain links TRBV2 to TRBJ2-5; TRBD2 matches at 16 bases. In germline, CDR1 is SNHLY, CDR2 FYNNEI. This CDR3 has 17 residues. V shed 2 bases and J 3 bases; nucleotides not matched to a gene: 3. The part of the CDR3 DNA that was read is TGTGCCAGCAGTGAATGGGGACTAGCGGGGGGGGAAGAGACC. Translated, it gives CASSEWGLAGGEET. The CDR3 reads in full as CASSEWGLAGGEETQYF.

Of note for this clone: Read data end 3 residues before the CDR3 end; the end is taken from the germline J gene. Additional DNA sequences in this sample encode the identical CDR3. The chain joins TRBV19 to TRBJ2-7; 9 positions match TRBD1. Trimming cost V 4 bases and J 1 base; bases outside gene matches: 2. This CDR3 spans 14 amino acids. Germline CDR1 and CDR2: LNHDA and SQIVND (reference sequence). The CDR3: CASSTGQGSYEQYF. CDR3 DNA (partial): TGTGCCAGTAGTACCGGACAGGGGTCCTACGAG.

In regard to this clone: The read is 3 residues too short to cover the CDR3 end, so that end is filled in from the germline J gene. The V call is TRBV19, the J call TRBJ1-2, with D tentatively TRBD1 (5 bases). V lost 8 bases and J 0 bases, leaving 16 bases between the germline ends. Germline V gene data show CDR1 as LNHDA and CDR2 as SQIVND (reference sequence). The CDR3 has 15 amino acids. CDR3 sequence: CASLLSGFTNYGYTF. CDR3 DNA, as far as it was read: TGTGCCAGTCTACTCTCAGGGTTCACTAACTATGGC.

Comment on this clone: Read coverage stops 3 residues before the CDR3 terminus; the germline J gene supplies the remainder. The chain combines TRBV5-4 with TRBJ1-2, with 8 bases lining up with TRBD1. Germline V gene data show CDR1 as SGHNT and CDR2 as YYREEE (reference sequence). The CDR3 contains 14 residues. The CDR3 bases that were read are TGTGCCAGCAGCTCCGACAGGGGAGGGCGGGGC. It specifies CASSSDRGGRG. The CDR3 in its entirety is CASSSDRGGRGYTF.

Comment on this clone: The read stops 3 residues short of the end of the CDR3; the missing end is completed from the germline J gene. V and J are TRBV6-2 or TRBV6-3 and TRBJ2-1; TRBD1 agrees at 11 bases. Germline V gene sequence: CDR1 MNHEY, CDR2 SVGEGT. Trimming removed 5 bases from V and 9 bases from J; junction bases left unmatched: 6. The CDR3 has 14 amino acids. Partial CDR3 DNA: TGTGCCAGCAGTCAGGACAGGGGGCCAGCTGAG. Amino acids: CASSQDRGPAE. Given in full, the CDR3 is CASSQDRGPAEQFF.

As to this clone: The read stops 3 residues short of the end of the CDR3; the missing end is completed from the germline J gene. The rearrangement joins TRBV5-1 to TRBJ1-5; maybe TRBD1 (6 bases). V dropped 4 bases and J dropped 4 bases, with 12 bases sitting between them. This CDR3 comprises 14 residues. Germline V CDR1 and CDR2: SGHRS, YFSETQ. CDR3 sequence: CASSEDSPNQPQHF. The CDR3 DNA, read in part, is TGCGCCAGCAGCGAGGACAGTCCTAATCAGCCC.

About this clone: The CDR3 extends 3 residues past the end of the read, so its final part is completed from the germline J gene. This chain joins TRBV20-1 and TRBJ1-5; unclear D gene. Germline CDR1 is DFQATT and CDR2 is SNEGSKA (reference sequence). This CDR3 spans 14 amino acids. V was cut by 5 bases and J by 6 bases, with 17 bases left in between. The DNA read from the CDR3 is TGCAGTGCTGGGCTCCAGGATTTAGGTCAGCCC. The encoded protein is CSAGLQDLGQP. The full-length CDR3 reads as CSAGLQDLGQPQHF.

As regards this clone: The read halts 3 residues ahead of the CDR3 end, with the missing end drawn from the germline J gene. The chain employs TRBV2 and TRBJ1-4; a possible D gene is TRBD1 (5 bases). The CDR3 spans 14 residues. Germline CDR1 SNHLY, CDR2 FYNNEI. V lost 6 bases to trimming and J lost 4 bases, with 12 bases between them. CDR3 DNA, as far as it was read: TGTGCCAGCAGCGCAGGGAGTGGTAATGAAAAA. It yields the protein CASSAGSGNEK. The entire CDR3 is CASSAGSGNEKLFF.

In the case of this clone: The read comes to an end 3 residues before the CDR3 does, leaving the germline J gene to fill in the end. V is TRBV7-8 and J is TRBJ2-1; D possibly corresponds to TRBD2 (5 bases). This CDR3 comprises 14 residues. V shed 4 bases and J shed 2 bases, with 9 bases lying between them. Germline V gives CDR1 SGHVS, CDR2 FQNEAQ. The CDR3 sequence is CASSSTNTYNEQFF. The DNA read from the CDR3 is TGTGCCAGCAGCTCGACTAATACCTACAATGAG. Full variable domain (missing parts from reference TRBV7-8 and TRBJ2-1): GAGVSQSPRYKVAKRGQDVALRCDPISGHVSLFWYQQALGQGPEFLTYFQNEAQLDKSGLPSDRFFAERPEGSVSTLKIQRTQQEDSAVYLCASSSTNTYNEQFFGPGTRLTVL.

A note on this clone: Read sequence stops 3 residues before the CDR3 end, and the germline J gene provides the missing end. This chain connects TRBV6-1 to TRBJ2-7, with 8 nucleotides matching TRBD1. Germline V lookup: CDR1 MNHNS, CDR2 SASEGT. The length of the CDR3 is 14 residues. V shed 4 bases, J shed 2 bases, and the junction held 4 bases outside the gene matches. Incomplete CDR3 DNA: TGTGCCAGCAGTGGCTTGGACAGGGCCTACGAG. It encodes CASSGLDRAYE. The complete CDR3 reads CASSGLDRAYEQYF.

A word on this clone: The read falls 3 residues short of the CDR3 end, and the missing part is taken from the germline J gene. The gene calls are TRBV5-1 and TRBJ1-1; D remains ambiguous. Germline-derived CDR1 and CDR2 are SGHRS and YFSETQ. The CDR3 totals 15 residues. Deletions cut 4 bases from V and 1 base from J, with 14 bases between. Here the CDR3 reads CASSLVGSGNTEAFF. The covered CDR3 bases are TGCGCCAGCAGCCTGGTCGGGTCGGGGAACACTGAA.

Remarks on this clone: The sequence runs out 3 residues before the end of the CDR3; the remainder is reconstructed from the germline J gene. The rearrangement uses TRBV7-9 and TRBJ1-1; 9 positions match TRBD1. With V trimmed by 3 bases and J by 2 bases, 4 bases remained unmatched. This CDR3 has 15 amino acids. Per germline, CDR1 SEHNR and CDR2 FQNEAQ (reference sequence). CDR3 amino acids: CASSFWDRANTEAFF. CDR3 DNA, as far as it was read: TGTGCCAGCAGCTTCTGGGACAGGGCAAACACTGAA.

A word on this clone: The observed sequence ends 3 residues before the CDR3 terminus, with the missing tail filled in from the germline J gene. The J gene is TRBJ2-7, the V gene TRBV2; D is undetermined. Deletions cut 6 bases from V and 3 bases from J, with 12 bases between. The CDR3 sequence is 13 residues long. Germline CDR1 is SNHLY and CDR2 is FYNNEI. The CDR3 bases that were read are TGTGCCAGCAGCGAGACACGATACTACGAG. Translation gives CASSETRYYE. The full-length CDR3 reads as CASSETRYYEQYF. The variable domain in full, completed from reference TRBV2 and TRBJ2-7, reads EPEVTQTPSHQVTQMGQEVILRCVPISNHLYFYWYRQILGQKVEFLVSFYNNEISEKSEIFDDQFSVERPDGSNFTLKIRSTKLEDSAMYFCASSETRYYEQYFGPGTRLTVT.

The part of the CDR3 DNA that was read is TGTGCCAGCGGGGGCACCTACGAG. Amino acids: CASGGTYE. The whole CDR3 protein reads CASGGTYEQYF. The V gene is TRBV7-2, the J gene TRBJ2-7; a possible D gene is TRBD1 (6 bases). The read terminates 3 residues before the CDR3 end, so the remaining end is supplied by the germline J gene. V shed 8 bases and J shed 2 bases, with 7 bases lying between them. This CDR3 has 11 amino acids. CDR1 and CDR2 from the germline V gene are SGHTA and FQGNSA.

Turning to this clone: The CDR3 extends 3 residues past the end of the read, so its final part is completed from the germline J gene. The rearrangement uses TRBV5-6 and TRBJ1-1; 7 bases are a match to TRBD1. CDR3 length: 15 amino acids. CDR1 SGHDT and CDR2 YYEEEE come from the germline V gene. The CDR3 reads CASSPPPPDRAEAFF. The sequenced CDR3 bases are TGTGCCAGCAGCCCACCACCCCCAGACAGGGCCGAA.

Concerning this clone itself: The read gets to within 3 residues of the CDR3 end, and the germline J gene fills in the rest. The gene calls are TRBV4-1 and TRBJ2-2; TRBD1 aligns across 7 bases. Germline trimming cut 4 bases from V and 5 bases from J; bases unmatched to any gene: 16. Germline V gene sequence: CDR1 MGHRA, CDR2 YSYEKL. The CDR3 has 18 residues. The CDR3 sequence is CASSPEGPGTATTGELFF. The part of the CDR3 DNA that was read is TGCGCCAGCAGCCCCGAGGGACCCGGGACAGCAACTACCGGGGAG.

A word on this clone: The observed sequence ends 3 residues before the CDR3 terminus, with the missing tail filled in from the germline J gene. V is TRBV2 and J is TRBJ1-6; 8 bases agree with TRBD1. V shed 8 bases and J 10 bases; nucleotides not matched to a gene: 4. Germline CDR1 SNHLY, CDR2 FYNNEI. The CDR3 extends over 12 amino acids. CDR3 amino acids: CASGRTGSPLHF. The sequenced part of the CDR3 DNA is TGTGCCAGCGGGAGGACAGGGTCACCC.

A word on this clone: The read ends 3 residues shy of where the CDR3 ends; the end is completed using the germline J gene. J is TRBJ1-1 and V is TRBV6-1, with TRBD1 matching over 7 bases. The CDR3 extends over 15 amino acids. Germline V gene data show CDR1 as MNHNS and CDR2 as SASEGT. Trimming at V came to 4 bases and at J to 4 bases, leaving 9 bases not matched to a gene. Partial CDR3 DNA: TGTGCCAGCAGTGTTGGGGGACAGCCGATCACTGAA. Translation: CASSVGGQPITE. The CDR3 in its entirety is CASSVGGQPITEAFF.

With regard to this clone: The CDR3 extends 3 residues past the end of the read, so its final part is completed from the germline J gene. The rearrangement links TRBV19 to TRBJ2-1, with 7 bases fitting TRBD1. The V gene's germline CDR1 is LNHDA and CDR2 SQIVND (reference sequence). The CDR3 runs to 16 residues. With V trimmed by 7 bases and J by 1 base, 10 bases remained unmatched. The CDR3 is CASKGTAWGSYNEQFF. Partial CDR3 DNA: TGTGCCAGTAAGGGGACAGCCTGGGGTTCCTACAATGAG.

Of note for this clone: The CDR3 is cut off 3 residues early in the read; its end comes from the germline J gene. J is TRBJ1-1 and V is TRBV30; TRBD1 might be the D (5 bases). The V end was cut by 1 base, the J end by 5 bases, with 20 bases between. CDR1 and CDR2 (germline): GTSNPN, SVGIG (reference sequence). This CDR3 spans 16 amino acids. CDR3 sequence reads: CAWSGPGGERGTEAFF. The DNA read from the CDR3 is TGTGCCTGGAGTGGCCCGGGGGGGGAGAGGGGAACTGAA.

Regarding this clone: Read data end 3 residues before the CDR3 end; the end is taken from the germline J gene. The V gene is TRBV11-2, the J gene TRBJ2-7; TRBD1 matches at 11 bases. The CDR3 extends over 14 amino acids. V lost 4 bases and J lost 3; bases outside the gene matches: 2. The germline CDR1 and CDR2 sequences are SGHAT and FQNNGV. CDR3 sequence reads: CASSSGTGGYEQYF. Partial CDR3 DNA: TGTGCCAGCAGCTCCGGGACAGGGGGCTACGAG.

For this clone: Read coverage stops 3 residues before the CDR3 terminus; the germline J gene supplies the remainder. The rearrangement links TRBV29-1 to TRBJ2-7, with TRBD1 matching 8 bases. The germline V gene has CDR1 SQVTM and CDR2 ANQGSEA. V shed 5 bases and J 5 bases; nucleotides not matched to a gene: 5. This CDR3 comprises 12 residues. The part of the CDR3 DNA that was read is TGCAGCGTTCCAGGGGGCGTCAACGAG. Its protein product is CSVPGGVNE. Given in full, the CDR3 is CSVPGGVNEQYF.

With regard to this clone: Read coverage stops 3 residues before the CDR3 terminus; the germline J gene supplies the remainder. The genes are TRBV6-2 or TRBV6-3 and TRBJ2-7; 11 bases map to TRBD2. The CDR3 totals 14 residues. J gave up 2 bases and V 5 bases, and 2 bases lay outside the gene matches. Germline V gene data show CDR1 as MNHEY and CDR2 as SVGEGT. CDR3 sequence reads: CASSGTSGAYEQYF. The CDR3 DNA, read in part, is TGTGCCAGCAGTGGGACTAGCGGAGCCTACGAG.

The CDR3: CASSPSGGSGTEAFF. The sequenced part of the CDR3 DNA is TGTGCCAGCAGTCCCTCAGGGGGTAGTGGCACTGAA. The chain uses TRBV6-4 and TRBJ1-1; 7 bases match TRBD1. Coverage ceases 3 residues before the CDR3 finishes, and the germline J gene fills in the end. The CDR3 is 15 residues long. With V trimmed by 5 bases and J by 4 bases, 10 bases remained unmatched. In germline, CDR1 is MRHNA, CDR2 SNTAGT.

Comment on this clone: Read coverage stops 3 residues before the CDR3 terminus; the germline J gene supplies the remainder. The same CDR3 can be traced to other DNA sequences in this sample. The rearrangement uses TRBV20-1 and TRBJ1-1, with 7 positions matching TRBD1. The CDR3 is 15 amino acids. Germline CDR1 is DFQATT and CDR2 is SNEGSKA (reference sequence). J lost 3 bases, V lost 0 bases, and 7 bases had no gene match. Incomplete CDR3 DNA: TGCAGTGCTAGAGATAGGCGGCAGGGGGACACTGAA. This gives the protein CSARDRRQGDTE. In full, the CDR3 reads CSARDRRQGDTEAFF.

As to this clone: The CDR3 end falls 3 residues outside the read, so it is completed with the germline J gene. The chain joins TRBV5-6 to TRBJ2-7, with D maybe TRBD1 (6 bases). V lost 6 bases to trimming and J lost 0 bases, with 10 bases between them. Germline lookup yields CDR1 SGHDT and CDR2 YYEEEE. This CDR3 has 13 residues. The sequenced CDR3 bases are TGTGCCAGCAACTCAGGGGACTCCTACGAG. This gives the protein CASNSGDSYE. The full CDR3 is CASNSGDSYEQYF.

A word on this clone: The CDR3 extends 3 residues past the end of the read, so its final part is completed from the germline J gene. V gene TRBV7-9 combines with J gene TRBJ1-1; perhaps TRBD1 as D (6 bases). Germline CDR1 reads SEHNR; CDR2 reads FQNEAQ (reference sequence). The CDR3 has 12 amino acids. The V and J ends lost 7 bases and 3 bases respectively, with 9 bases between them. The sequenced CDR3 bases are TGTGCCAGCAAAGGGGGTTACACTGAA. Translated: CASKGGYTE. In full, the CDR3 reads CASKGGYTEAFF. The full variable domain, with the rest looked up from reference TRBV7-9 and TRBJ1-1, is DTGVSQNPRHKITKRGQNVTFRCDPISEHNRLYWYRQTLGQGPEFLTYFQNEAQLEKSRLLSDRFSAERPKGSFSTLEIQRTEQGDSAMYLCASKGGYTEAFFGQGTRLTVV.

CDR3 sequence: CASSGGQNEAFF. The CDR3 bases that were read are TGTGCCAGCAGCGGAGGACAAAATGAA. The V gene is TRBV13, the J gene TRBJ1-1; D possibly corresponds to TRBD1 (5 bases). The read halts 3 residues ahead of the CDR3 end, with the missing end drawn from the germline J gene. Germline assignment: CDR1 PRHDT and CDR2 FYEKMQ (reference sequence). Deletions cut 5 bases from V and 7 bases from J, with 11 bases between. The length of the CDR3 is 12 residues.